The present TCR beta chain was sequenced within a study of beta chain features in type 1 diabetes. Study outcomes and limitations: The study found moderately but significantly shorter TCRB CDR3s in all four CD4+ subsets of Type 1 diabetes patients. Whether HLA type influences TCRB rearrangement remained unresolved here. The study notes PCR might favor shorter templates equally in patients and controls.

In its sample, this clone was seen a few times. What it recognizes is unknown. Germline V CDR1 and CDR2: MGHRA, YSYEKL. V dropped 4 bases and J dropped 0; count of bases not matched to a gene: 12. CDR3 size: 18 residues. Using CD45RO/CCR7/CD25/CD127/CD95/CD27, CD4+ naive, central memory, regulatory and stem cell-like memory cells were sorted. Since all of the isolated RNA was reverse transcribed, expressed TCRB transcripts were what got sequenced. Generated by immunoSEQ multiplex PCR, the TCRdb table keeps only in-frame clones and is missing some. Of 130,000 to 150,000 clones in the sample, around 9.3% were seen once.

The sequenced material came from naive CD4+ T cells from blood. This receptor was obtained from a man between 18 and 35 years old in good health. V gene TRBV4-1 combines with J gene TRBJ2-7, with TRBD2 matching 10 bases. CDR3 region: CASSLGGTSASSSYEQYF. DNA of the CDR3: TGCGCCAGCAGCCTCGGAGGGACTAGCGCAAGTAGCTCCTACGAGCAGTACTTC.